The rows below give T cell receptor beta chains drawn from one sample of a study of T-cell memory formation after mild COVID-19. TCRdb fed the 5' RACE reads into MiXCR, producing one record per CDR3 protein. The sample consists of some 290,000 distinct CDR3 sequences, 15% to 20% of them appearing once. The source material was PBMCs or a T cell subset sorted from them (not recorded which). The origin of the receptors is a man aged 18 to 29 who had mild COVID-19 (a few samples of this study predate the infection). Cell type and time point are not known. Each CDR3 is given with its conserved first and last residue. Each record gives: V gene, clone size, J gene, D gene, CDR3 protein, CDR3 DNA. The D gene is left open where the match is weak. Size is stated for part of the rows, as once, few or many counts, or as a class when the clone is expanded.

TRBV12-3/TRBV12-4	many	TRBJ1-2	.	CASRDEDGAGGYTF	TGTGCCAGCAGGGACGAGGACGGTGCTGGAGGCTACACCTTC
TRBV6-2/TRBV6-3	.	TRBJ1-6	.	CASSWRDGTYNSPLHF	TGTGCCAGCAGCTGGCGGGATGGCACCTATAATTCACCCCTCCACTTT
TRBV5-1	few	TRBJ2-5	TRBD1	CASSTGTGRETQYF	TGCGCCAGCAGCACCGGGACAGGGCGAGAGACCCAGTACTTC
TRBV12-3/TRBV12-4	.	TRBJ1-5	TRBD1	CASSTDRNQPQHF	TGTGCCAGCAGTACGGACAGGAATCAGCCCCAGCATTTT
TRBV18	.	TRBJ2-1	TRBD2	CASSQWTSGEAYNEQFF	TGTGCCAGCTCACAGTGGACTAGCGGGGAGGCTTACAATGAGCAGTTCTTC
TRBV15	few	TRBJ1-1	.	CATSRERDTEAFF	TGTGCCACCAGCAGAGAAAGGGACACTGAAGCTTTCTTT
TRBV4-3	.	TRBJ2-5	TRBD2	CASSQGPSGGSGTQYF	TGCGCCAGCAGCCAAGGTCCTAGCGGGGGGTCCGGGACCCAGTACTTC
TRBV12-3/TRBV12-4	few	TRBJ2-5	.	CASNRQTGETQYF	TGTGCCAGCAACCGGCAAACGGGCGAGACCCAGTACTTC
TRBV6-6	.	TRBJ2-3	TRBD2	CASSFPEGRASTDTQYF	TGTGCCAGCAGTTTCCCCGAGGGGAGGGCCAGCACAGATACGCAGTATTTT
TRBV6-1	.	TRBJ2-5	.	CASKGRFQETQYF	TGTGCCAGCAAAGGACGGTTCCAAGAGACCCAGTACTTC
TRBV10-3	few	TRBJ2-3	TRBD1	CAISRDRDEDTQYF	TGTGCCATCAGCCGAGACAGGGATGAAGATACGCAGTATTTT
TRBV5-6	.	TRBJ2-3	.	CASSLKGRQYF	TGTGCCAGCAGCTTGAAGGGGAGGCAGTATTTT
TRBV10-3	few	TRBJ1-5	.	CAISGSSNQPQHF	TGTGCCATCAGTGGGTCCAGCAATCAGCCCCAGCATTTT
TRBV10-3	.	TRBJ2-7	.	CAIRRTDAYEQYF	TGTGCCATCAGGAGGACGGATGCCTACGAGCAGTACTTC
TRBV7-2	.	TRBJ2-1	.	CASSFRGSNSEQFF	TGTGCCAGCAGCTTTAGGGGTAGTAACAGTGAGCAGTTCTTC
TRBV30	few	TRBJ2-7	.	CAWKASSYEQYF	TGTGCCTGGAAAGCCAGCTCCTACGAGCAGTACTTC
TRBV12-3/TRBV12-4	few	TRBJ1-5	TRBD1	CASSHGTGPFWDQPQHF	TGTGCCAGCAGTCATGGGACAGGCCCGTTCTGGGATCAGCCCCAGCATTTT
TRBV19	few	TRBJ1-1	.	CASMNNPMNTEAFF	TGTGCCAGTATGAACAACCCCATGAACACTGAAGCTTTCTTT
TRBV27	few	TRBJ2-1	TRBD1	CASSFDRGHYNEQFF	TGTGCCAGCAGTTTCGACAGGGGGCATTACAATGAGCAGTTCTTC
TRBV5-1	few	TRBJ2-3	.	CASSLARSRGTDTQYF	TGCGCCAGCAGCTTGGCCCGAAGCCGGGGCACAGATACGCAGTATTTT
TRBV5-1	.	TRBJ1-1	.	CASSSFKEPPRGTEAFF	TGCGCCAGCAGCTCCTTCAAAGAACCTCCGAGGGGCACTGAAGCTTTCTTT
TRBV20-1	few	TRBJ1-6	TRBD1	CSAISIQGAGSPLHF	TGCAGTGCTATATCTATACAGGGGGCTGGATCACCCCTCCACTTT
TRBV6-2/TRBV6-3	.	TRBJ2-5	TRBD2	CASSQLLLAGFETQYF	TGTGCCAGCAGTCAACTCCTTCTAGCGGGGTTTGAGACCCAGTACTTC
TRBV5-1	.	TRBJ1-3	TRBD1	CASSFGEGATGNTIYF	TGCGCCAGCAGCTTCGGGGAGGGGGCCACTGGAAACACCATATATTTT
TRBV5-4	.	TRBJ2-6	.	CASSSRESTSGANVLTF	TGTGCCAGCAGCTCCAGGGAAAGTACCTCTGGGGCCAACGTCCTGACTTTC
TRBV7-3	.	TRBJ1-1	TRBD1	CASSQPEGTAQGTEAFF	TGTGCCAGCAGCCAACCCGAAGGGACAGCCCAGGGTACTGAAGCTTTCTTT
TRBV10-3	few	TRBJ2-3	TRBD1	CAISLGQSPVTDTQYF	TGTGCCATCAGCTTGGGACAGTCCCCTGTCACAGATACGCAGTATTTT
TRBV12-3/TRBV12-4	.	TRBJ2-5	.	CASSLFGAQETQYF	TGTGCCAGCAGTTTGTTTGGGGCACAAGAGACCCAGTACTTC
TRBV9	.	TRBJ1-5	TRBD1	CASSAQPGGAWPQHF	TGTGCCAGCAGCGCACAACCAGGGGGCGCGTGGCCCCAGCATTTT
TRBV5-5	few	TRBJ1-6	.	CASSPGSHKSPLHF	TGTGCCAGCAGCCCAGGGTCACATAAGTCACCCCTCCACTTT
TRBV7-9	once	TRBJ1-3	.	CASSIDRLFGDTIYF	TGTGCCAGCAGCATCGACAGGTTATTTGGCGACACCATATATTTT
TRBV7-9	few	TRBJ2-5	TRBD2	CASSIGGGGGETQYF	TGTGCCAGCAGCATTGGCGGCGGGGGAGGAGAGACCCAGTACTTC
TRBV23-1	.	TRBJ2-7	.	CASSQEASGDEQYF	TGCGCCAGCAGTCAGGAGGCCTCGGGGGACGAGCAGTACTTC
TRBV12-3/TRBV12-4	.	TRBJ2-5	TRBD2	CASGRRGVGTQYF	TGTGCCAGCGGGAGGCGGGGGGTGGGAACCCAGTACTTC
TRBV12-3/TRBV12-4	.	TRBJ2-7	.	CASSLEAAISYEQYF	TGTGCCAGCAGTTTAGAGGCAGCGATCTCCTACGAGCAGTACTTC
TRBV9	few	TRBJ1-2	.	CASSVDGGWKVYGYTF	TGTGCCAGCAGCGTAGACGGAGGGTGGAAAGTCTATGGCTACACCTTC
TRBV11-2	few	TRBJ2-1	.	CASSDNYNEQFF	TGTGCCAGCAGCGATAACTACAATGAGCAGTTCTTC
TRBV7-2	.	TRBJ1-2	.	CASSRPGTGSYTF	TGTGCCAGCAGCCGACCGGGGACTGGGAGCTACACCTTC
TRBV25-1	few	TRBJ2-1	TRBD2	CASSRGGKAYNEQFF	TGTGCCAGCAGCCGCGGGGGGAAGGCTTACAATGAGCAGTTCTTC
TRBV5-1	.	TRBJ2-7	TRBD1	CASSEGQGTYEQYF	TGCGCCAGCAGCGAGGGACAGGGAACTTACGAGCAGTACTTC
TRBV2	.	TRBJ2-3	TRBD2	CASGRLAGGTDTQYF	TGTGCCAGCGGAAGACTAGCGGGGGGCACAGATACGCAGTATTTT
TRBV12-3/TRBV12-4	few	TRBJ1-5	.	CASSFSGSDQPQHF	TGTGCCAGCAGTTTTTCTGGCTCGGATCAGCCCCAGCATTTT
TRBV4-3	few	TRBJ2-3	TRBD2	CASSPRLAITDTQYF	TGCGCCAGCAGCCCCCGACTAGCGATCACAGATACGCAGTATTTT
TRBV4-3	few	TRBJ1-5	TRBD1	CASSQDTGVNQPQHF	TGCGCCAGCAGCCAAGATACAGGGGTAAATCAGCCCCAGCATTTT
TRBV28	.	TRBJ1-5	.	CASRPPASNQPQHF	TGTGCCAGCAGACCCCCGGCCAGCAATCAGCCCCAGCATTTT
TRBV7-8	.	TRBJ1-1	.	CASSLALAQPKAFF	TGTGCCAGCAGCTTAGCCCTGGCCCAGCCTAAAGCTTTCTTT
TRBV10-3	few	TRBJ2-3	.	CAISDPRMGTQYF	TGTGCCATCAGTGATCCGCGGATGGGTACGCAGTATTTT
TRBV7-2	many	TRBJ2-2	TRBD2	CASSAGLASGELFF	TGTGCCAGCAGCGCGGGACTAGCCTCCGGGGAGCTGTTTTTT
TRBV4-1	many	TRBJ2-3	TRBD1	CASSQVIRGNTQYF	TGCGCCAGCAGCCAAGTCATCAGGGGGAATACGCAGTATTTT
TRBV9	many	TRBJ2-7	.	CASSVVPGPDYEQYF	TGTGCCAGCAGCGTAGTGCCCGGGCCCGACTACGAGCAGTACTTC